This TCR beta chain was sequenced for a study of memory CD4+ T cells and cytomegalovirus serostatus. As for the study in general: Healthy Belgian adult donors included 9 or 10 CMV-positive and more than 20 CMV-negative people.

A note on this clone: Its antigen is unidentified.

Single viable CD3+CD4+CD8-CD45RO+ cells were sorted as the memory CD4+ T cells. Donors' CMV status reflects serum IgG against pp150, pp28, p38, p52. Findings and limits, study-wide: CD4+ memory repertoires contained 67 of 164 reported CMV TCRbeta sequences.

Authors' methods: After removing out-of-frame reads, approximately 2 million distinct TCRbeta sequences remained. Measured with immunoSEQ multiplex PCR; TCRdb has only the in-frame clones, and not every one. For V, J and clone size, that table is used; D and trimming come from the DNA. The sample holds approximately 44,000 clones, around 78% seen once. Germline assignment: CDR1 SGHAT and CDR2 FQDESV (reference sequence). Trimming took 3 bases from V and 6 from J; bases not matched to a gene: 2. The CDR3 extends over 12 amino acids. Material: memory CD4+ T cells from blood. The V call is TRBV11-1, the J call TRBJ2-7, with 7 bases that match TRBD1. The TCR comes from an adult in good health and CMV-seronegative. The CDR3 DNA reads TGTGCCAGCAGCTTGAACAGGGGCGAGCAGTACTTC. Protein product: CASSLNRGEQYF.